The 23 T cell receptor beta chains below were found in one sample sequenced in a study of blood T cell repertoires in COVID-19. TCRdb keeps only in-frame clones here, not all; method: immunoSEQ multiplex PCR. The repertoire includes about 68,000 clones, about 82% of them detected once, and roughly 25% sits in the top ten. Sequences were obtained from peripheral blood. All receptors derive from a man aged 50-60 years with acute or convalescent COVID-19.

V and J are TRBV27 and TRBJ2-7; D may be TRBD1 (5 bases). The CDR3 loop spans 13 amino acids. The V end was cut by 1 base, the J end by 2 bases, with 6 bases between. Germline CDR1 MNHEY, CDR2 SMNVEV (reference sequence). CDR3 in DNA: TGTGCCAGCAGTTTATGGGGCACCTACGAGCAGTACTTC. Translated, it gives CASSLWGTYEQYF.

The rearrangement joins TRBV7-6 to TRBJ2-1, with 8 bases aligning to TRBD1. This CDR3 comprises 14 residues. In germline, CDR1 is SGHVS, CDR2 FNYEAQ. Germline trimming cut 4 bases from V and 2 bases from J; bases unmatched to any gene: 1. The CDR3 DNA reads as TGTGCCAGCAGCTCAGGGGGCACCTACAATGAGCAGTTCTTC. It yields the protein CASSSGGTYNEQFF.

The rearrangement uses TRBV2 and TRBJ1-2; TRBD1 is a possible D gene (6 bases). The V end was cut by 7 bases, the J end by 5 bases, with 8 bases between. Per germline, CDR1 SNHLY and CDR2 FYNNEI. The CDR3 runs to 11 residues. In DNA form, the CDR3 reads TGTGCCAGCATAGGGGGTTATGGCTACACCTTC. Amino acids: CASIGGYGYTF. Variable domain in full (rest from reference TRBV2 and TRBJ1-2): EPEVTQTPSHQVTQMGQEVILRCVPISNHLYFYWYRQILGQKVEFLVSFYNNEISEKSEIFDDQFSVERPDGSNFTLKIRSTKLEDSAMYFCASIGGYGYTFGSGTRLTVV.

The rearrangement joins TRBV9 to TRBJ2-1; TRBD2 matches at 7 bases. Germline CDR1 is SGDLS and CDR2 is YYNGEE. V shed 7 bases and J 5 bases; nucleotides not matched to a gene: 6. This CDR3 is 13 amino acids long. The CDR3 sequence: CASGSGVNNEQFF. CDR3 nucleotides: TGTGCCAGCGGGAGCGGGGTCAACAATGAGCAGTTCTTC.

The V gene is TRBV24-1, the J gene TRBJ2-3; 13 bases map to TRBD2. Looked up from germline, CDR1 is KGHDR and CDR2 is SFDVKD. The V gene end was trimmed by 3 bases and the J gene end by 3 bases; junction bases not matched to a gene: 2. This CDR3 has 16 residues. For the CDR3, the DNA is TGTGCCACCAGTGATCCGGGACTAGCGGGGACAGATACGCAGTATTTT. Amino acids: CATSDPGLAGTDTQYF.

This rearrangement joins TRBV2 to TRBJ2-3; 7 bases line up with TRBD2. The germline V gene has CDR1 SNHLY and CDR2 FYNNEI. The V gene end was trimmed by 9 bases and the J gene end by 0 bases; junction bases not matched to a gene: 3. The CDR3 is made up of 13 amino acids. The CDR3, as DNA: TGTGCCAGGAGCGGGGCTAGCACAGATACGCAGTATTTT. It yields the protein CARSGASTDTQYF.

V usage is TRBV6-5 and J usage is TRBJ1-1; D is undetermined. Trimming removed 7 bases from V and 7 bases from J, with 10 bases in between. CDR1 is MNHEY and CDR2 is SVGAGI in the germline V gene. The CDR3 extends over 11 amino acids. The CDR3 here is CASIQGSEAFF. The CDR3 region has the DNA TGTGCCAGCATCCAAGGGAGTGAAGCTTTCTTT.

This chain joins TRBV19 and TRBJ2-3, with D perhaps TRBD1 (6 bases). Between the trimmed V and J ends, which lost 3 bases and 5 bases, there was a span of 18 bases. Germline lookup yields CDR1 LNHDA and CDR2 SQIVND (reference sequence). The CDR3 is 16 amino acids. Here the CDR3 reads CASSIGYRVRRDTQYF. CDR3 coding DNA: TGTGCCAGTAGTATCGGGTACAGGGTGAGACGAGATACGCAGTATTTT.

The sample holds a few counts of this clone. The chain has TRBV2 and TRBJ2-2; TRBD1 matches 9 bases. V lost 6 bases and J lost 6; bases outside the gene matches: 8. CDR3 size: 15 residues. Per the germline V gene, CDR1 is SNHLY and CDR2 is FYNNEI. CDR3 sequence (DNA): TGTGCCAGCAGGGAGAGGACAGGGGTCCCCGGGGAGCTGTTTTTT. This gives the protein CASRERTGVPGELFF.

This chain joins TRBV3-1 (or the pseudogene TRBV3-2) and TRBJ1-3; D remains unclear. Per the germline V gene, CDR1 is LGHDT and CDR2 is YNNKEL (reference sequence). CDR3 length: 17 residues. Trimming removed 5 bases from V and 0 bases from J, with 17 bases in between. This CDR3 reads CASSKYGPAGSGNTIYF. The CDR3 bases are TGTGCCAGCAGCAAATATGGGCCGGCAGGCTCTGGAAACACCATATATTTT.

This clone was seen repeatedly, ten times or more. V usage is TRBV5-1 and J usage is TRBJ1-6, with 7 bases matching TRBD1. CDR3 size: 15 residues. V lost 0 bases and J lost 6; bases outside the gene matches: 3. Germline V gene sequence: CDR1 SGHRS, CDR2 YFSETQ. DNA of the CDR3: TGCGCCAGCAGCTTGGAAGGGACAGCTAATTCACCCCTCCACTTT. It codes for CASSLEGTANSPLHF.

The V and J genes are TRBV30 and TRBJ1-4; D unresolved. The CDR3 runs 13 residues. Trimming took 1 base from V and 5 from J, leaving 8 bases between them. Germline V gene sequence: CDR1 GTSNPN, CDR2 SVGIG (reference sequence). CDR3 protein: CAWSDGQNEKLFF. The DNA of the CDR3 is TGTGCCTGGAGTGATGGGCAGAATGAAAAACTGTTTTTT.

The chain couples TRBV5-6 to TRBJ1-2, with a tentative D call TRBD1 (5 bases). With 4 bases removed from V and 5 bases from J, the gap between germline ends came to 15 bases. Germline V gives CDR1 SGHDT, CDR2 YYEEEE. The CDR3 loop spans 14 amino acids. The CDR3 nucleotides are TGTGCCAGCAGCCCGGGGGGATATGGGTATGGCTACACCTTC. Its translation: CASSPGGYGYGYTF.

This chain links TRBV5-1 with TRBJ2-2; maybe TRBD2 (6 bases). Looked up from germline, CDR1 is SGHRS and CDR2 is YFSETQ. V was cut by 5 bases and J by 9 bases, with 14 bases left in between. The CDR3 has 13 residues. Here the CDR3 reads CASSLTSAWELFF. In DNA form, the CDR3 reads TGCGCCAGCAGTTTGACTAGTGCCTGGGAGCTGTTTTTT.

This sequence joins TRBV4-1 and TRBJ1-2, with D possibly being TRBD1 (5 bases). Germline V CDR1 and CDR2: MGHRA, YSYEKL. V shed 0 bases and J shed 8 bases, with 13 bases lying between them. The CDR3 extends over 14 amino acids. CDR3 residues: CASSQERTGRGYTF. CDR3 nucleotides: TGCGCCAGCAGCCAAGAAAGAACAGGAAGAGGCTACACCTTC.

Comments on this clone: The same CDR3 arises from other DNA sequences in this sample as well. J is TRBJ1-2 and V is TRBV15, with D tentatively TRBD1 (5 bases). The V gene lost 6 bases and the J gene lost 2 bases, with 10 bases spanning the gap. Germline V gene sequence: CDR1 LNHNV, CDR2 YYDKDF (reference sequence). The CDR3 is made up of 13 amino acids. CDR3 bases: TGTGCCACCAGTACAGGAAAGAACTATGGCTACACCTTC. Protein: CATSTGKNYGYTF. Supplemented by reference TRBV15 and TRBJ1-2, the full variable domain reads DAMVIQNPRYQVTQFGKPVTLSCSQTLNHNVMYWYQQKSSQAPKLLFHYYDKDFNNEADTPDNFQSRRPNTSFCFLDIRSPGLGDTAMYLCATSTGKNYGYTFGSGTRLTVV.

This chain joins TRBV5-1 and TRBJ1-1; 7 bases fit TRBD1. Losses at the gene ends were 4 bases for V and 4 bases for J; bases not matched to a gene: 7. This CDR3 is built from 14 residues. Germline V gene lookup returns CDR1 SGHRS and CDR2 YFSETQ. The CDR3 sequence is CASSHRTGATEAFF. The CDR3 bases are TGCGCCAGCAGCCATCGAACAGGGGCCACTGAAGCTTTCTTT.

CDR3 DNA sequence: TGTGCCAGCAGCCAAGACAGGGTGGTCGGCTATGGCTACACCTTC. It specifies CASSQDRVVGYGYTF. The chain combines TRBV3-1 (or the pseudogene TRBV3-2) with TRBJ1-2; tentatively, D is TRBD1 (5 bases). The CDR3 sequence is 15 residues long. Germline V CDR1 and CDR2: LGHDT, YNNKEL (reference sequence). The V end lost 0 bases, the J end lost 4 bases, and 12 bases lay between the germline ends.

V is TRBV3-1 (or the pseudogene TRBV3-2) and J is TRBJ2-3, with D possibly matching TRBD1 (6 bases). V dropped 2 bases and J dropped 2 bases, with 14 bases sitting between them. Germline V gene sequence: CDR1 LGHDT, CDR2 YNNKEL (reference sequence). The CDR3 consists of 16 residues. CDR3 nucleotides: TGTGCCAGCAGCCAAAGAAGGGACACCGCCACAGATACGCAGTATTTT. Protein sequence: CASSQRRDTATDTQYF.

This chain joins TRBV11-3 and TRBJ2-2; tentatively, D is TRBD1 (5 bases). In germline, CDR1 is SGHNT, CDR2 YENEEA. V was trimmed by 5 bases and J by 1 base, leaving 14 bases between them. This CDR3 region has 16 residues. CDR3 coding DNA: TGTGCCAGCAGCCTACCGACAGTTGGGAACACCGGGGAGCTGTTTTTT. Protein product: CASSLPTVGNTGELFF.

The V and J genes are TRBV2 and TRBJ2-7, with D perhaps TRBD1 (5 bases). The V gene's germline CDR1 is SNHLY and CDR2 FYNNEI. V was pared by 6 bases and J by 6 bases, with 9 bases between. The CDR3 runs to 11 residues. The CDR3: CASSQGVEQYF. The CDR3 coding sequence is TGTGCCAGCAGCCAGGGTGTCGAGCAGTACTTC.

The chain combines TRBV27 with TRBJ2-6; TRBD1 matches at 7 bases. After removal of 0 bases from V and 2 bases from J, the junction contained 1 base not matched to a gene. The V gene's germline CDR1 is MNHEY and CDR2 SMNVEV (reference sequence). The CDR3 covers 16 residues. The CDR3 nucleotides read TGTGCCAGCAGTTTATCAGGGGGCGCTGGGGCCAACGTCCTGACTTTC. Its translation is CASSLSGGAGANVLTF.

V usage is TRBV6-6 and J usage is TRBJ2-7; 7 bases map to TRBD1. CDR3 size: 17 residues. Germline V gene data show CDR1 as MNHNY and CDR2 as SVGAGI (reference sequence). Trimming removed 5 bases from V and 0 bases from J; junction bases left unmatched: 13. CDR3 bases: TGTGCCAGCAGTCCCCCGGGACAGAGATTTAGCTCCTACGAGCAGTACTTC. It translates to CASSPPGQRFSSYEQYF.